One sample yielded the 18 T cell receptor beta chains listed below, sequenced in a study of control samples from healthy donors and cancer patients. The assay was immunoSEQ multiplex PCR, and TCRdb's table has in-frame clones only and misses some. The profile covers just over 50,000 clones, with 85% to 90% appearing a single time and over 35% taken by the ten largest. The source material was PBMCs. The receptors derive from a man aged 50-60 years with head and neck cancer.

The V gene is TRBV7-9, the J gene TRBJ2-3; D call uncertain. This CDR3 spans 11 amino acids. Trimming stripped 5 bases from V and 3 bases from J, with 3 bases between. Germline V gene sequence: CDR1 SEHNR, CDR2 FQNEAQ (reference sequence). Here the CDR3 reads CASSPTDTQYF. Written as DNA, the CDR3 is TGTGCCAGCAGCCCAACAGATACGCAGTATTTT.

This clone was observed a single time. As DNA, the CDR3 is TGTGCTAGTGGTTTGGTACTAGGTAGCACAGATACGCAGTATTTT. This codes for CASGLVLGSTDTQYF. This sequence joins TRBV12-5 and TRBJ2-3, with a tentative D call TRBD2 (5 bases). V lost 0 bases and J lost 0, with 7 bases in between. The CDR3 is made up of 15 amino acids. Germline assignment: CDR1 LGHNT and CDR2 FRNRAP.

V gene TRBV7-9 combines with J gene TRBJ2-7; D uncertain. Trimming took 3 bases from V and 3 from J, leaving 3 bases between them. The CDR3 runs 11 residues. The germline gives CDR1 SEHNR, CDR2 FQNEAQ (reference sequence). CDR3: CASSFSYEQYF. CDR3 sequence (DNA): TGTGCCAGCAGCTTCAGCTACGAGCAGTACTTC.

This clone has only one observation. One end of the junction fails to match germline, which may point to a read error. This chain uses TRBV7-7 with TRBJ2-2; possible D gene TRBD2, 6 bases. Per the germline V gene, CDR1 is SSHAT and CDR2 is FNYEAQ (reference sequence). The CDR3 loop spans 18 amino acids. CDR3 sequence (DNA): TGTGCTAGCAGCCCACCCCGTGGGCGGGAAAGTAAAACCGGGGAGCTGTTTTTT. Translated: CASSPPRGRESKTGELFF.

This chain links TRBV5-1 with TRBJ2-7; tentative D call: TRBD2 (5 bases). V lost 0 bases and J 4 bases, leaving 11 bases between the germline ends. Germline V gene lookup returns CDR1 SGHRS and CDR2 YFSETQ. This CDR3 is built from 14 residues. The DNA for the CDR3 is TGCGCCAGCAGCTTGGAGGTGGGAGATTACGAGCAGTACTTC. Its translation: CASSLEVGDYEQYF.

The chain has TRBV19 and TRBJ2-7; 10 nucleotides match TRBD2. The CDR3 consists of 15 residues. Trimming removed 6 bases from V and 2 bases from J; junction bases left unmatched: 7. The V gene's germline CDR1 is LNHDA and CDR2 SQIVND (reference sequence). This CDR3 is CASSATSGPTYEQYF. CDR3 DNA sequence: TGTGCCAGTAGCGCGACTAGCGGGCCTACCTACGAGCAGTACTTC.

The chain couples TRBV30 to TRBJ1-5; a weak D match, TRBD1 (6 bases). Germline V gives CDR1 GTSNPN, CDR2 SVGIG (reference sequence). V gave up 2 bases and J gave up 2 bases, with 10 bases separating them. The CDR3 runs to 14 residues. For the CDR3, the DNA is TGTGCCTGGAGTCGGGACACCGGCAATCAGCCCCAGCATTTT. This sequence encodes CAWSRDTGNQPQHF.

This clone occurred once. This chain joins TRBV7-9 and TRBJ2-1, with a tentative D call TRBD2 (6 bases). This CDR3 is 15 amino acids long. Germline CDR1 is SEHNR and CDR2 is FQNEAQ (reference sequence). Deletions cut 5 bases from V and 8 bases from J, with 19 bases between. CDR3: CASSPGDSVFDEQFF. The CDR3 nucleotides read TGTGCCAGCAGCCCGGGGGATAGCGTCTTTGATGAGCAGTTCTTC.

Here the CDR3 reads CAIRGASSNQPQHF. CDR3 DNA: TGTGCCATCAGGGGGGCCTCTAGCAATCAGCCCCAGCATTTT. This chain links TRBV10-3 with TRBJ1-5; TRBD1 is a possible D gene (6 bases). V was trimmed by 6 bases and J by 0 bases, leaving 9 bases between them. Germline values: CDR1 ENHRY, CDR2 SYGVKD. The CDR3 runs 14 residues.

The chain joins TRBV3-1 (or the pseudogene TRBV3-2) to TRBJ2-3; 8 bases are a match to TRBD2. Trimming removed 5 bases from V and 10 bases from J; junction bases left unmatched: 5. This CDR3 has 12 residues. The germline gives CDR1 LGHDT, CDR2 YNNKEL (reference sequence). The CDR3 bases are TGTGCCAGCAGCGGACTAGCTCAAGCGCAGTATTTT. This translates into CASSGLAQAQYF.

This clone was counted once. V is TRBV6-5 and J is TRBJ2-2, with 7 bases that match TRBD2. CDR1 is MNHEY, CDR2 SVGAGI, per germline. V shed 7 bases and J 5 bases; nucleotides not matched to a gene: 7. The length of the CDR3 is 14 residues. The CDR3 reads CASTYWEGTGELFF. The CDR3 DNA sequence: TGTGCCAGCACTTATTGGGAGGGGACCGGGGAGCTGTTTTTT.

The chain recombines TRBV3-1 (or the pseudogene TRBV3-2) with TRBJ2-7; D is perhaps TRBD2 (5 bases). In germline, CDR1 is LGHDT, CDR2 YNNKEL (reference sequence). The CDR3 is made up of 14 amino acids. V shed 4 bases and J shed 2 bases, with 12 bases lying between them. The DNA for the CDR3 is TGTGCCAGCAGCCGACTGGGGAGTCCCTACGAGCAGTACTTC. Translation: CASSRLGSPYEQYF.

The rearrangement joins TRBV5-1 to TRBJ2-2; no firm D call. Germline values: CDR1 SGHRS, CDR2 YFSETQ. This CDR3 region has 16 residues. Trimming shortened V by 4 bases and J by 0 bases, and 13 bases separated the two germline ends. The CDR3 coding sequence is TGCGCCAGCAGCCCCAGGACGGGTACGAACACCGGGGAGCTGTTTTTT. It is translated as CASSPRTGTNTGELFF.

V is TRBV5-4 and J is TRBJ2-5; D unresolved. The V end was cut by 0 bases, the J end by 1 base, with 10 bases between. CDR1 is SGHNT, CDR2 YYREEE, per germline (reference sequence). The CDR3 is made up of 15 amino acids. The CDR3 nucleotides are TGTGCCAGCAGCTTGGATGGGGTTGTCCAAGAGACCCAGTACTTC. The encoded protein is CASSLDGVVQETQYF.

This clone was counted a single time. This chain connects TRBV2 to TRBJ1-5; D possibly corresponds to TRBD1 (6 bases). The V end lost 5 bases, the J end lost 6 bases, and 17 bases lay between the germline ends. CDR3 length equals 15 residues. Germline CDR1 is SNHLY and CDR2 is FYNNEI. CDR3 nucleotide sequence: TGTGCCAGCAGTTCCCGGACAGACGGGAGTCAGCCCCAGCATTTT. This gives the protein CASSSRTDGSQPQHF.

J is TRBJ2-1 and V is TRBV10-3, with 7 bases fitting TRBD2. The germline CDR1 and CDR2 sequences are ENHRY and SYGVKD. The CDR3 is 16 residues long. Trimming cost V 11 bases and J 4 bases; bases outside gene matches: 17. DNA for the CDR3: TGTGCCGTGCTCCCTAGAGTAGCGGGTCCTTACAATGAGCAGTTCTTC. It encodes CAVLPRVAGPYNEQFF.

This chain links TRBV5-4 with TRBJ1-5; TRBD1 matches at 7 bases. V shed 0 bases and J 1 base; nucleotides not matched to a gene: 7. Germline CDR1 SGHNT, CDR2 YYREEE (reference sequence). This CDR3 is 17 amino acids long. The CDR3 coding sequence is TGTGCCAGCAGCTTGGCCCCCCGACAGGGCAGCAATCAGCCCCAGCATTTT. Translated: CASSLAPRQGSNQPQHF.

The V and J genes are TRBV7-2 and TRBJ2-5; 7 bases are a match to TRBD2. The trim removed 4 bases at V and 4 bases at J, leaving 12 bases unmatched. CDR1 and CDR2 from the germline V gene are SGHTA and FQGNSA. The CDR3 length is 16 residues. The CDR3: CASSSVGGGPGETQYF. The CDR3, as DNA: TGTGCCAGCAGCTCTGTTGGGGGAGGGCCGGGAGAGACCCAGTACTTC.